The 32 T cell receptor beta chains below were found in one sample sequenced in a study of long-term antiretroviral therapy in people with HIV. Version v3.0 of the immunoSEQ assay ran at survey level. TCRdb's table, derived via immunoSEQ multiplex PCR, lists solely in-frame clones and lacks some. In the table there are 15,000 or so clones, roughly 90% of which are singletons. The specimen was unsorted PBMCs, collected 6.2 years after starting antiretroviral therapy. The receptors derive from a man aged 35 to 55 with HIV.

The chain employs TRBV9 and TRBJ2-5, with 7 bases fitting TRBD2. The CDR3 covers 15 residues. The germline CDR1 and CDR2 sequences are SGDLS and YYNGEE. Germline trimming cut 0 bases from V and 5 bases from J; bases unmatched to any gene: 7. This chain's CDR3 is CASSVVGGNRETQYF. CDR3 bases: TGTGCCAGCAGCGTAGTCGGGGGGAACCGTGAGACCCAGTACTTC.

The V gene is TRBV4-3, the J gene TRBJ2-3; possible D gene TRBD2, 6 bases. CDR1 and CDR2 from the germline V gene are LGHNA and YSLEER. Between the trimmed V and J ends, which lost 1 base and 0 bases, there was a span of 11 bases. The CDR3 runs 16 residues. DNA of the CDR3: TGCGCCAGCAGCCAAGTGATCAGCGGGAGCACAGATACGCAGTATTTT. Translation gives CASSQVISGSTDTQYF.

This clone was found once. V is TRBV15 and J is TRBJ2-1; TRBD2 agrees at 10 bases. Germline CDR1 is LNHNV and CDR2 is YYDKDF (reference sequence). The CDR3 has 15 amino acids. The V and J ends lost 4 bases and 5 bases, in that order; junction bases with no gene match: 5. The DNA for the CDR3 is TGTGCCACCAGCAAAACTAGCGGGAACAACAATGAGCAGTTCTTC. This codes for CATSKTSGNNNEQFF.

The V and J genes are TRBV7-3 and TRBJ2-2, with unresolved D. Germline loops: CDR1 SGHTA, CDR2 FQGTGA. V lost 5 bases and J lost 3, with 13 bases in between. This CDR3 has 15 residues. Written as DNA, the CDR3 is TGTGCCAGCAGCCCCTTAGGTGGTGACACCGGGGAGCTGTTTTTT. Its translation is CASSPLGGDTGELFF.

The CDR3 reads CASSLGQTTDTQYF. CDR3 DNA: TGTGCCAGCAGCTTAGGACAAACTACAGATACGCAGTATTTT. This chain joins TRBV7-2 and TRBJ2-3; unclear D gene. Germline V gives CDR1 SGHTA, CDR2 FQGNSA. Trimming pared 1 base from V and 3 bases from J, leaving 8 bases between. CDR3 length: 14 residues. Full variable domain (missing parts from reference TRBV7-2 and TRBJ2-3): GAGVSQSPSNKVTEKGKDVELRCDPISGHTALYWYRQSLGQGLEFLIYFQGNSAPDKSGLPSDRFSAERTGGSVSTLTIQRTQQEDSAVYLCASSLGQTTDTQYFGPGTRLTVL.

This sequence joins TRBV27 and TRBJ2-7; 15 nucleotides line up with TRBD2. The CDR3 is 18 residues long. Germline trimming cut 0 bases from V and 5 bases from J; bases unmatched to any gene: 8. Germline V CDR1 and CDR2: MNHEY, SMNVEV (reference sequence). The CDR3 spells CASSLSPGTSGRRNEQYF. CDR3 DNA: TGTGCCAGCAGTTTATCACCCGGGACTAGCGGGAGGAGGAACGAGCAGTACTTC.

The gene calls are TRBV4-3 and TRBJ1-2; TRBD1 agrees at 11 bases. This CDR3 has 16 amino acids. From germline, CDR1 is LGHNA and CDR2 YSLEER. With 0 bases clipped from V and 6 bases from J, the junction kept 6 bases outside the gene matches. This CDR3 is CASSQDGQGAHDGYTF. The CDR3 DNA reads TGCGCCAGCAGCCAAGATGGACAGGGGGCGCACGATGGCTACACCTTC.

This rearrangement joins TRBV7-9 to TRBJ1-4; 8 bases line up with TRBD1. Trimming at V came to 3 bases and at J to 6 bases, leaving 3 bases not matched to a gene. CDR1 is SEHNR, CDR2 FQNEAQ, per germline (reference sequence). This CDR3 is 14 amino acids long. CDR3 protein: CASSFSRGHEKLFF. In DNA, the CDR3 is TGTGCCAGCAGCTTTAGCAGGGGGCATGAAAAACTGTTTTTT.

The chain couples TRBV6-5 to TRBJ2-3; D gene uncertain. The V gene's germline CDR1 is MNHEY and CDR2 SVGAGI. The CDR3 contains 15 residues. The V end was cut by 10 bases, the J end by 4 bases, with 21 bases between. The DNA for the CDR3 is TGTGCCACCACCTACCGGGCACCAGGATCAGATACGCAGTATTTT. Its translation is CATTYRAPGSDTQYF.

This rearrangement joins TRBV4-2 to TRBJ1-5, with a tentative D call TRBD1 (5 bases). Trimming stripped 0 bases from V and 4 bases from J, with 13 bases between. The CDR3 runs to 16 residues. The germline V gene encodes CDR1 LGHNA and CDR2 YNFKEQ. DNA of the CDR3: TGTGCCAGCAGCCAAGAAGAGGCGACAGCTAATCAGCCCCAGCATTTT. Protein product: CASSQEEATANQPQHF.

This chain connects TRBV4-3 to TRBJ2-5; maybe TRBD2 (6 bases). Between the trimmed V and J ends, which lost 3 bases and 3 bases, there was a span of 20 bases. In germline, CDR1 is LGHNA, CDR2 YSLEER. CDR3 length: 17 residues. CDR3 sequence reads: CASSHRLLSGIKETQYF. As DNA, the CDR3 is TGCGCCAGCAGCCACCGGTTACTTAGCGGAATCAAAGAGACCCAGTACTTC.

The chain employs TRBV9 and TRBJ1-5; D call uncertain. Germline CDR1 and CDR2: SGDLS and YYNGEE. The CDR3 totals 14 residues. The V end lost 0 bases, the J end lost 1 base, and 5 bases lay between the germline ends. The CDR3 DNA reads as TGTGCCAGCAGCGTAGGAGGGAGCAATCAGCCCCAGCATTTT. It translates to CASSVGGSNQPQHF.

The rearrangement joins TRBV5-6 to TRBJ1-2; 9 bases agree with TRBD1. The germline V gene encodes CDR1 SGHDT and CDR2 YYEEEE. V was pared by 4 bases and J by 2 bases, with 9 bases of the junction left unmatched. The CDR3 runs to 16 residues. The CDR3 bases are TGTGCCAGCAGCCGACGGACAGGGGCCTTAAACTATGGCTACACCTTC. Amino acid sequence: CASSRRTGALNYGYTF.

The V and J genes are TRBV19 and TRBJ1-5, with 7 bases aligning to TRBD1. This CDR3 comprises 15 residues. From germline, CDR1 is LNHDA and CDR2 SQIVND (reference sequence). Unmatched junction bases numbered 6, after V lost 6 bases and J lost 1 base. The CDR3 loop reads CASRETGLSNQPQHF. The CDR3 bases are TGTGCCAGTAGGGAGACAGGGTTGAGCAATCAGCCCCAGCATTTT.

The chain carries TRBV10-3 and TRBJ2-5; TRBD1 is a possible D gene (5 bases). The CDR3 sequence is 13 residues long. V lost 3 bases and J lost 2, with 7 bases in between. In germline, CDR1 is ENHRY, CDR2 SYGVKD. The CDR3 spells CAISEPGQETQYF. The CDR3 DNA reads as TGTGCCATCAGTGAACCAGGGCAAGAGACCCAGTACTTC.

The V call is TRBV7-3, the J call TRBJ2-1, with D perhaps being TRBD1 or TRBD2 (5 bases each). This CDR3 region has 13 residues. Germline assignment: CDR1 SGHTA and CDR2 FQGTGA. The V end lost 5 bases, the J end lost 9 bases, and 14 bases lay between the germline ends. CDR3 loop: CASSLGTLPEQFF. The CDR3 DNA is TGTGCCAGCAGCCTCGGGACGCTCCCTGAGCAGTTCTTC.

The CDR3 region has the DNA TGTGCCAGCAGACACGGGACAGGGTATAGCAATCAGCCCCAGCATTTT. This sequence encodes CASRHGTGYSNQPQHF. J is TRBJ1-5 and V is TRBV28; 9 nucleotides align to TRBD1. Germline lookup yields CDR1 MDHEN and CDR2 SYDVKM. This CDR3 is 16 amino acids long. V was pared by 6 bases and J by 0 bases, with 6 bases of the junction left unmatched.

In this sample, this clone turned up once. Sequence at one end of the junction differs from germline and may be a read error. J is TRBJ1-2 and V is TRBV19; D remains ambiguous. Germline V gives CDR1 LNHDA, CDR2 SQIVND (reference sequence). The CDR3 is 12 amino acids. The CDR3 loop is CAISHFGAGYTF. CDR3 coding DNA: TGTGCCATTAGTCACTTCGGCGCGGGCTACACCTTC.

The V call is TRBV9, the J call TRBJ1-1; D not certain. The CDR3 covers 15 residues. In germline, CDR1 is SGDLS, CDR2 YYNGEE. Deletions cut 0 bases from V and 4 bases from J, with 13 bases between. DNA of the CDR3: TGTGCCAGCAGCGTAGCTTGGGATCAGAGCACTGAAGCTTTCTTT. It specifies CASSVAWDQSTEAFF. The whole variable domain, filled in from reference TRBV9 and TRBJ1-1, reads DSGVTQTPKHLITATGQRVTLRCSPRSGDLSVYWYQQSLDQGLQFLIQYYNGEERAKGNILERFSAQQFPDLHSELNLSSLELGDSALYFCASSVAWDQSTEAFFGQGTRLTVV.

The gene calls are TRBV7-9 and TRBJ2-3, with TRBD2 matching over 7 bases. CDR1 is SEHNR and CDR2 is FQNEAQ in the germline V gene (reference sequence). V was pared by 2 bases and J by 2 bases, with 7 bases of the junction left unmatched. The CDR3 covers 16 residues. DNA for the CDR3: TGTGCCAGCAGCTTATTTAGCGGGTTCCCCACAGATACGCAGTATTTT. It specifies CASSLFSGFPTDTQYF.

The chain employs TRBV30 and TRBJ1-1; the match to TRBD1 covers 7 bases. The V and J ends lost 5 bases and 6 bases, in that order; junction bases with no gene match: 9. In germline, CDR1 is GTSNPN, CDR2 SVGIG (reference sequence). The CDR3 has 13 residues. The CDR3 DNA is TGTGCCTGGGACGGACAGGTTGTTGCTGAAGCTTTCTTT. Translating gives CAWDGQVVAEAFF. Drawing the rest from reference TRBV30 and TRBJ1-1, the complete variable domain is SQTIHQWPATLVQPVGSPLSLECTVEGTSNPNLYWYRQAAGRGLQLLFYSVGIGQISSEVPQNLSASRPQDRQFILSSKKLLLSDSGFYLCAWDGQVVAEAFFGQGTRLTVV.

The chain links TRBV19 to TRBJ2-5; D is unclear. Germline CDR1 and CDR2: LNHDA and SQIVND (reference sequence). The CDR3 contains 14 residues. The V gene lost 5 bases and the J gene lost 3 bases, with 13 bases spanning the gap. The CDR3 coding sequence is TGTGCCAGTAGTGAGATCCGTGATAAAGAGACCCAGTACTTC. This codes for CASSEIRDKETQYF.

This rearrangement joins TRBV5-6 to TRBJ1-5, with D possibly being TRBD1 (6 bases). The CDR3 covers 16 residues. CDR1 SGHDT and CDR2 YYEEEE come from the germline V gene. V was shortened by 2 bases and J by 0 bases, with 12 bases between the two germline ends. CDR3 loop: CASSFLGGPSNQPQHF. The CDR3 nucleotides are TGTGCCAGCAGCTTTCTAGGGGGGCCTAGCAATCAGCCCCAGCATTTT. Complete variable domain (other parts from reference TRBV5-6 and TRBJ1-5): DAGVTQSPTHLIKTRGQQVTLRCSPKSGHDTVSWYQQALGQGPQFIFQYYEEEERQRGNFPDRFSGHQFPNYSSELNVNALLLGDSALYLCASSFLGGPSNQPQHFGDGTRLSIL.

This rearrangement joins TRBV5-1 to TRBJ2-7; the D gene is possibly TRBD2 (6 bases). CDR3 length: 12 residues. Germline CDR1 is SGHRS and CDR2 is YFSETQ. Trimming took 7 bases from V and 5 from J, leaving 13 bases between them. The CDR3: CASGRELNEQYF. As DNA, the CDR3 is TGCGCCAGCGGGCGGGAATTAAACGAGCAGTACTTC.

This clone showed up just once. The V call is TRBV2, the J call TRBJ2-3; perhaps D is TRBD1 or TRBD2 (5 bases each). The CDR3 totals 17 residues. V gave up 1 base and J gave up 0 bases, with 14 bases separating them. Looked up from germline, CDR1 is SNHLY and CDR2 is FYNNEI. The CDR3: CASSEGIGTDSTDTQYF. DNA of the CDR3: TGTGCCAGCAGTGAAGGTATAGGGACGGATAGCACAGATACGCAGTATTTT.

CDR3 protein: CASRPWTGRTEAFF. The CDR3 bases are TGTGCCAGCAGACCATGGACAGGGCGCACTGAAGCTTTCTTT. J is TRBJ1-1 and V is TRBV6-5; 8 positions match TRBD1. Germline V gives CDR1 MNHEY, CDR2 SVGAGI. The CDR3 consists of 14 residues. V lost 6 bases to trimming and J lost 4 bases; unmatched junction nucleotides: 7.

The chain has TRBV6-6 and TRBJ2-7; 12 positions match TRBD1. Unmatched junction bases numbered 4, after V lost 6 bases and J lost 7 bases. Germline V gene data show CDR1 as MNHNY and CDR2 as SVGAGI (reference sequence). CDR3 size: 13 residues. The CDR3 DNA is TGTGCCAGCAGCCGGGACAGGGGGCGTGAGCAGTACTTC. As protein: CASSRDRGREQYF.

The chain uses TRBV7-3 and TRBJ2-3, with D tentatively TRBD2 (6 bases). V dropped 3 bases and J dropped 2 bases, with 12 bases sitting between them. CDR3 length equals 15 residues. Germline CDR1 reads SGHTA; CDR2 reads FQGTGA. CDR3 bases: TGTGCCAGCAGCTTTTCCGGGGGTTACACAGATACGCAGTATTTT. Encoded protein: CASSFSGGYTDTQYF.

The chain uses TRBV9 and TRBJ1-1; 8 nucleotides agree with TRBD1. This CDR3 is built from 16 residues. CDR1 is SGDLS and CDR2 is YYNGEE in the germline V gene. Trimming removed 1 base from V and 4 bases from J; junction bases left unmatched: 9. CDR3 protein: CASSVLTGAGATEAFF. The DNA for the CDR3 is TGTGCCAGCAGCGTACTGACAGGGGCAGGAGCCACTGAAGCTTTCTTT.

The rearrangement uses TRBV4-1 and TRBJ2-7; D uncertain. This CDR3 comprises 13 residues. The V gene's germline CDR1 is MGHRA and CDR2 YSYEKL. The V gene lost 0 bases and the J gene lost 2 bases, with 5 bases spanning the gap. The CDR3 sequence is CASSQESTYEQYF. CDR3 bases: TGCGCCAGCAGCCAAGAATCTACCTACGAGCAGTACTTC.

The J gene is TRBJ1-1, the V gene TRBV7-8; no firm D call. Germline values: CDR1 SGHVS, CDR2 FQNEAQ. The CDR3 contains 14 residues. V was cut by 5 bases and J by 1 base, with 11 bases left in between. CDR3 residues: CASSIATWNTEAFF. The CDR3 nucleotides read TGTGCCAGCAGCATCGCTACGTGGAACACTGAAGCTTTCTTT.

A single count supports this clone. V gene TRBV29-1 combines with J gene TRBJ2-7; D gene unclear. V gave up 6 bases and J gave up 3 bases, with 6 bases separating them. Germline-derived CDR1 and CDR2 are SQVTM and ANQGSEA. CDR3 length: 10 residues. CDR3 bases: TGCAGCGTCCGCATCTACGAGCAGTACTTC. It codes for CSVRIYEQYF.